A selection of T cell receptor beta chains follows, all from one sample in a study of cytomegalovirus exposure and HLA in healthy donors. Repertoires were generated with immunoSEQ multiplex PCR, while TCRdb's copy carries only in-frame clones and drops some. The repertoire consists of 110,000 to 150,000 clones, with approximately 70% occurring once and the leading ten covering roughly 1.7%. Material for sequencing was PBMCs. These receptors originate from a woman in her twenties or thirties in good health and CMV-seronegative. Each CDR3 is given with its conserved first and last residue. D genes are given only for firm matches. Size is stated for part of the rows, as once, few or many counts, or as a class when the clone is expanded.

CDR3 length	V gene	D gene	J gene	clone size	CDR3 DNA	CDR3 protein
14	TRBV11-1	TRBD1	TRBJ2-7	-	TGTGCCAGCAGCCTAACGTTGGGACAGCTCGAGCAGTACTTC	CASSLTLGQLEQYF
13	TRBV2	TRBD2	TRBJ2-5	-	TGTGCCAGCATTCTAGCGGTGGGAGAGACCCAGTACTTC	CASILAVGETQYF
14	TRBV4-2	-	TRBJ1-2	once	TGTGCCAGCAGCCAAGATGGGACAATCTATGGCTACACCTTC	CASSQDGTIYGYTF
14	TRBV2	-	TRBJ1-2	-	TGTGCCAGCAGGCAGGGTCCGGGTACCTATGGCTACACCTTC	CASRQGPGTYGYTF
14	TRBV5-1	-	TRBJ1-5	-	TGCGCCAGCAGCTTGGAAACCGGGAGTCAGCCCCAGCATTTT	CASSLETGSQPQHF
15	TRBV2	-	TRBJ2-5	-	TGTGCCAGCAGTGAAGTAGGAGGGTGGGGGGAGACCCAGTACTTC	CASSEVGGWGETQYF
13	TRBV29-1	-	TRBJ1-2	-	TGCAGCGAGTCGTGGGGAGGAAACTATGGCTACACCTTC	CSESWGGNYGYTF
15	TRBV10-3	-	TRBJ1-1	-	TGTGCCATCAGTGGATTACAGAGTATGAACACTGAAGCTTTCTTT	CAISGLQSMNTEAFF
15	TRBV6-1	TRBD1	TRBJ1-2	few	TGTGCCAGCAGTGAAGCCCAGGGGGCGTACTATGGCTACACCTTC	CASSEAQGAYYGYTF
14	TRBV5-1	-	TRBJ1-6	-	TGCGCCAGCAGCCCCCAGGGGAACAGTCTGCCCCTCCACTTT	CASSPQGNSLPLHF
12	TRBV10-3	TRBD1	TRBJ2-7	few	TGTGCCATCAGTGAGCCAGGGGGTGTGCAGTACTTC	CAISEPGGVQYF
16	TRBV19	TRBD2	TRBJ2-2	-	TGTGCCAGTAGTATGTGGAGCGGGAGGGCCCCCGGGGAGCTGTTTTTT	CASSMWSGRAPGELFF
16	TRBV10-1	TRBD2	TRBJ2-3	-	TGCGCCAGCAGTGCTCGGGCGGGAGGGAGCACAGATACGCAGTATTTT	CASSARAGGSTDTQYF
16	TRBV7-2	TRBD2	TRBJ2-3	-	TGTGCCAGCAGCCGAACAGCGGGGGGGCACGCAGATACGCAGTATTTT	CASSRTAGGHADTQYF
15	TRBV28	TRBD1	TRBJ2-3	-	TGTGCCAGCAAACTTTCCGGGACAGGGGATAGTACGCAGTATTTT	CASKLSGTGDSTQYF
17	TRBV7-9	TRBD1	TRBJ1-2	-	TGTGCCAGCAGCTCCTCAGAGGCAGGGGGCGGGTTCTATGGCTACACCTTC	CASSSSEAGGGFYGYTF
13	TRBV15	TRBD2	TRBJ2-5	-	TGTGCCACCGGGGAGGGGTTGAAAGAGACCCAGTACTTC	CATGEGLKETQYF
16	TRBV6-6	TRBD1	TRBJ1-3	few	TGTGCCAGCAGCCTACCTACAGGGGTCTATGGAAACACCATATATTTT	CASSLPTGVYGNTIYF
16	TRBV6-5	TRBD1	TRBJ2-5	once	TGTGCCAGCAGTTGGGGGGGACAGGGGGCAGGGAAGACCCAGTACTTC	CASSWGGQGAGKTQYF
13	TRBV9	-	TRBJ2-1	once	TGTGCCAGCAGCGTATCGTCGGGGAATGAGCAGTTCTTC	CASSVSSGNEQFF
13	TRBV14	-	TRBJ1-2	-	TGTGCCAGCAGCCAGCGACGGGGGGATGGCTACACCTTC	CASSQRRGDGYTF
16	TRBV6-5	-	TRBJ1-3	-	TGTGCCAGCAGTTACGGGGCAGGGGCAGGGGGAAACACCATATATTTT	CASSYGAGAGGNTIYF
16	TRBV27	-	TRBJ1-5	-	TGTGCCAGCAGTTTAATGGCAGGGGATAATTATCAGCCCCAGCATTTT	CASSLMAGDNYQPQHF
16	TRBV19	TRBD2	TRBJ2-1	-	TGTGCCAGTAGTCCCCAAGGACTAGCGGTGTACAATGAGCAGTTCTTC	CASSPQGLAVYNEQFF
14	TRBV28	TRBD1	TRBJ1-2	few	TGTGCCAGCAGTTTCTACCGACAGGGTTCTGGCTACACCTTC	CASSFYRQGSGYTF
14	TRBV4-1	-	TRBJ1-5	-	TGCGCCAGCAGCCAATTCGGGGTCAGGCAGCCCCAGCATTTT	CASSQFGVRQPQHF
13	TRBV30	-	TRBJ2-7	-	TGTGCCTGGAAATCAGGGCTCTGGGACGAGCAGTACTTC	CAWKSGLWDEQYF
13	TRBV7-3	-	TRBJ1-2	-	TGTGCCAGCAGCTTAATACCCGTCCAGGGCTACACCTTC	CASSLIPVQGYTF
16	TRBV7-3	TRBD2	TRBJ2-7	few	TGTGCCAGCAGCTTGGGCGGGGGCGGGAGGGCCTACGAGCAGTACTTC	CASSLGGGGRAYEQYF
15	TRBV29-1	TRBD2	TRBJ2-7	-	TGCAGCGTTTGGGCGGGAGGGTTGTATCCGTACGAGCAGTACTTC	CSVWAGGLYPYEQYF
14	TRBV30	-	TRBJ1-4	-	TGTGCCTGGAGTGTAGGGGCAGGGAAAGAAAAACTGTTTTTT	CAWSVGAGKEKLFF
14	TRBV30	-	TRBJ2-7	-	TGTGCCTGGAGTGTAAAACAGGGAACTTACGAGCAGTACTTC	CAWSVKQGTYEQYF
14	TRBV6-1	TRBD1	TRBJ1-2	-	TGTGCCAGCACACCCGACAGGGTAGGCTCCGGCTACACCTTC	CASTPDRVGSGYTF
16	TRBV9	TRBD2	TRBJ2-3	-	TGTGCCAGCAGCCCCACTGGCGGGAGAGGACCAGATACGCAGTATTTT	CASSPTGGRGPDTQYF
19	TRBV27	TRBD2	TRBJ2-2	-	TGTGCCAGCAGTTTAACGAGTCGGACTAGCGGGAGGCGGACCGGGGAGCTGTTTTTT	CASSLTSRTSGRRTGELFF
16	TRBV28	-	TRBJ1-4	-	TGTGCCAGCAGCTCCCTGGACAGTGCAACTAATGAAAAACTGTTTTTT	CASSSLDSATNEKLFF
13	TRBV6-6	-	TRBJ1-1	-	TGTGCCAGCAGTAGAACAGGGTTTACTGAAGCTTTCTTT	CASSRTGFTEAFF
15	TRBV28	TRBD1	TRBJ2-5	-	TGTGCCAGCAGTGAGTCGGGGACAGCTAAAGAGACCCAGTACTTC	CASSESGTAKETQYF
14	TRBV15	TRBD1	TRBJ1-5	-	TGTGCCACCAGCTGGGACAGAATCAATCAGCCCCAGCATTTT	CATSWDRINQPQHF
13	TRBV28	-	TRBJ2-1	-	TGTGCCAGCCATCTTCAGAGGGACAATGAGCAGTTCTTC	CASHLQRDNEQFF
15	TRBV11-2	-	TRBJ2-1	-	TGTGCCAGCAGCTTAGGTGGGAGCTCCTACAATGAGCAGTTCTTC	CASSLGGSSYNEQFF
17	TRBV18	-	TRBJ1-5	-	TGTGCCAGCTCACCACGGTTGGTCAGGGGCGATAATCAGCCCCAGCATTTT	CASSPRLVRGDNQPQHF
15	TRBV10-3	TRBD1	TRBJ2-7	-	TGTGCCATCAGGGCGACCGAGACAGGGAACTACGAGCAGTACTTC	CAIRATETGNYEQYF
12	TRBV7-9	-	TRBJ1-2	-	TGTGCCAGCAGTCCAGGGTTGGGTGGCTACACCTTC	CASSPGLGGYTF
17	TRBV19	TRBD1	TRBJ1-2	-	TGTGCCAGTAGCACGGCCGGGACAGGGACGGTTAGCAATGGCTACACCTTC	CASSTAGTGTVSNGYTF
15	TRBV27	-	TRBJ1-1	-	TGTGCCAGCAGTTTGAAGGGGCCGGTAGACACTGAAGCTTTCTTT	CASSLKGPVDTEAFF
15	TRBV7-6	TRBD1	TRBJ2-7	few	TGTGCCAGCAGCTTCGGGTCGACAGGGGGCTACGAGCAGTACTTC	CASSFGSTGGYEQYF
13	TRBV2	-	TRBJ1-2	-	TGTGCCAGCAGTGAGAGTAGCTACTATGGCTACACCTTC	CASSESSYYGYTF
15	TRBV4-1	-	TRBJ1-2	-	TGCGCCAGCAGCCAAGATAACAGAGCTAACTATGGCTACACCTTC	CASSQDNRANYGYTF
12	TRBV7-3	TRBD2	TRBJ2-1	-	TGTGCCAGCAGCCCCAGCGGGGGACGGCAGTTCTTC	CASSPSGGRQFF
13	TRBV2	-	TRBJ2-5	-	TGTGCCAGCAGTGCACAGGGACAAGAGACCCAGTACTTC	CASSAQGQETQYF
14	TRBV27	-	TRBJ2-5	-	TGTGCCAGCGGTTCCGGCGGAGGGAAGGAGACCCAGTACTTC	CASGSGGGKETQYF
16	TRBV6-4	-	TRBJ1-5	-	TGTGCCAGCAGTGACGGTACAGGGTTATTGGGGCAGCCCCAGCATTTT	CASSDGTGLLGQPQHF
13	TRBV29-1	TRBD1	TRBJ2-2	-	TGCAGCGTTGAGGACAGGCGGACCGGGGAGCTGTTTTTT	CSVEDRRTGELFF
15	TRBV28	-	TRBJ1-1	few	TGTGCCAGCAGCCTTCAATCGACAGTGAATACTGAAGCTTTCTTT	CASSLQSTVNTEAFF
13	TRBV7-9	-	TRBJ1-2	once	TGTGCCAGCAGCCGGGGGACCCCTTCCGGCTACACCTTC	CASSRGTPSGYTF
16	TRBV10-3	TRBD1	TRBJ1-3	-	TGTGCCTCCACGGACCCTGACAGGGGGAGCGGAAACACCATATATTTT	CASTDPDRGSGNTIYF
16	TRBV2	TRBD1	TRBJ2-3	few	TGTGCCAGCAGTACCCGACAGGGGGCGGGCACAGATACGCAGTATTTT	CASSTRQGAGTDTQYF
14	TRBV6-1	TRBD1	TRBJ1-2	few	TGTGCCAGCAGATCGACAGGGGACGGCTATGGCTACACCTTC	CASRSTGDGYGYTF